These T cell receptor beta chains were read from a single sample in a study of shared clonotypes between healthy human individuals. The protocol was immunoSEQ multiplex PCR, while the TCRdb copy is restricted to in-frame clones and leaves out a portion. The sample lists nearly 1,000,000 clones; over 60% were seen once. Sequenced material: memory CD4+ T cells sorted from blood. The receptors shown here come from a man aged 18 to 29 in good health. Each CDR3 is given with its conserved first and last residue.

CDR3: CASSHAGLYNEQFF
V: TRBV4-1

CDR3: CASSLAGQARYGYTF
V: TRBV7-2

CDR3: CASSIRGANNQPQHF
V: TRBV19

CDR3: CASSFWAEEEKLFF
V: TRBV5-6

CDR3: CASSEPGTPREIGYTF
V: TRBV25-1

CDR3: CASSQDINAVRNQPQHF
V: TRBV4-1

CDR3: CSASGRDEQFF
V: TRBV20-1

CDR3: CASSSQGVTSPLHF
V: TRBV5-5

CDR3: CASSEVGLAVYEQYF
V: TRBV5-5

CDR3: CASSLTGDTYNEQFF
V: TRBV5-1

CDR3: CASSLDKINSPLHF
V: TRBV28

CDR3: CASSGRDGSPLHF
V: TRBV6-5

CDR3: CASSARVSTGELFF
V: TRBV9

CDR3: CAPKPYTGELFF
V: TRBV7-8

CDR3: CASSQRDRGNYGYTF
V: TRBV12-1

CDR3: CAIKGEGTDTQYF
V: TRBV10-3

CDR3: CAWSSDGRALNEQFF
V: TRBV30

CDR3: CASGSRTDTQYF
V: TRBV12-5

CDR3: CASTPGNYNEQFF
V: TRBV13

CDR3: CASSIGQGNRETQYF
V: TRBV19

CDR3: CASSFQGGGTEAFF
V: TRBV7-9

CDR3: CASSLGEPGQGSYSSPKLFF
V: TRBV28

CDR3: CASISSGNTIYF
V: TRBV28